Reported below is one T cell receptor beta chain. The antigen is not known. Trimming stripped 5 bases from V and 1 base from J, with 14 bases between. The CDR3 totals 15 residues. The V gene's germline CDR1 is MNHNS and CDR2 SASEGT. The data derive from a study of T cells in Graves' hyperthyroidism and ophthalmopathy. Predating any ophthalmopathy symptoms, the blood sample was taken at first hyperthyroidism diagnosis. The authors took PBMCs from roughly 10 ml fresh peripheral blood. Overall study results and limits: Ophthalmopathy was predicted by the model a median of about 6.5 months ahead of onset.

Regions amplified from RNA transcripts were the TCR beta CDR3 regions. Carried out on the TCR CDR3, a first-round RT-PCR used the HTBI primer set. TCRdb re-analysed the multiplex PCR reads in MiXCR, keeping a single row per CDR3 protein. The table has under 300,000 distinct CDR3 sequences, less than 30% seen once. The TCR sequence derives from a man aged 35 to 55 with Graves' hyperthyroidism that later progressed to Graves' ophthalmopathy. V and J are TRBV6-1 and TRBJ2-5; D is uncertain. Sequenced sample: blood. The CDR3: CASSPLRTGQETQYF. The CDR3 region has the DNA TGTGCCAGCAGTCCCCTGCGGACGGGCCAAGAGACCCAGTACTTC.